This is a list of T cell receptor beta chains from one sample in a study of blood T cell repertoires in COVID-19. Profiled with immunoSEQ multiplex PCR; TCRdb holds only in-frame clones, not every one. In the table there are approximately 44,000 clones, more than 70% of which are singletons. The sequenced sample consisted of peripheral blood. These receptors came from a woman aged 80 or older with acute or convalescent COVID-19. Both conserved end residues are part of each CDR3. Fields, in order: D gene, J gene, V gene, clone size, CDR3 protein, CDR3 DNA. D genes are given only for firm matches. Rows may omit the clone size; those that give it use once, few, many or a size class.

-	TRBJ2-3	TRBV19	-	CASSPRQRSSTDTQYF	TGTGCCAGTAGTCCCCGACAGAGATCTAGCACAGATACGCAGTATTTT
-	TRBJ2-7	TRBV7-9	-	CASSLVDEQYF	TGTGCCAGCAGCTTAGTCGACGAGCAGTACTTC
TRBD2	TRBJ2-1	TRBV15	-	CATSRDSSGGHNEQFF	TGTGCCACCAGCAGAGATTCCAGCGGGGGCCACAATGAGCAGTTCTTC
-	TRBJ2-6	TRBV18	-	CASSSRPGSGANVLTF	TGTGCCAGCTCATCACGACCGGGCTCTGGGGCCAACGTCCTGACTTTC
TRBD2	TRBJ2-1	TRBV7-2	once	CASSLGPSSGAYNEQFF	TGTGCCAGCAGCTTGGGCCCTTCTAGCGGGGCCTACAATGAGCAGTTCTTC
TRBD2	TRBJ2-1	TRBV28	-	CASSFILPAGGGEQFF	TGTGCCAGCAGTTTCATCCTGCCGGCAGGCGGGGGTGAGCAGTTCTTC
-	TRBJ2-7	TRBV18	-	CASSPGGGSSYEQYF	TGTGCCAGCTCACCGGGAGGGGGGAGCTCCTACGAGCAGTACTTC
-	TRBJ2-1	TRBV7-9	once	CASSSWLGGGRSNEQFF	TGTGCCAGCAGCTCGTGGTTGGGTGGGGGCCGATCCAATGAGCAGTTCTTC
TRBD2	TRBJ2-1	TRBV11-3	-	CASSPRSGGGEQFF	TGTGCCAGCAGCCCCCGTAGCGGGGGGGGTGAGCAGTTCTTC
-	TRBJ1-1	TRBV19	-	CASSIWGQTEAFF	TGTGCCAGTAGTATTTGGGGGCAAACCGAAGCTTTCTTT
TRBD2	TRBJ2-7	TRBV4-2	-	CASSRGSGGLTYEQYF	TGTGCCAGCTCTCGGGGTAGCGGGGGGCTCACCTACGAGCAGTACTTC
-	TRBJ2-1	TRBV7-9	few	CASSQDSYNEQFF	TGTGCCAGCAGCCAGGACAGCTACAATGAGCAGTTCTTC
TRBD2	TRBJ2-3	TRBV30	few	CAWKASGNTDTQYF	TGTGCCTGGAAGGCTAGCGGAAACACAGATACGCAGTATTTT
-	TRBJ1-5	TRBV18	-	CASSPMQANQPQHF	TGTGCCAGCTCACCCATGCAGGCGAATCAGCCCCAGCATTTT
TRBD1	TRBJ2-1	TRBV5-1	-	CASSSLASRGQGDNEQFF	TGCGCCAGCAGCTCCCTCGCCAGTAGAGGACAGGGGGACAATGAGCAGTTCTTC
-	TRBJ2-3	TRBV18	-	CASSSFLDRTDTDTQYF	TGTGCCAGCTCAAGTTTTCTTGACAGGACAGACACAGATACGCAGTATTTT
-	TRBJ1-1	TRBV30	-	CAWSVTEEAFF	TGTGCCTGGAGTGTTACGGAGGAAGCTTTCTTT
-	TRBJ1-3	TRBV12-1	-	CASSLGTGSGNTIYF	TGTGCCAGCAGCTTAGGGACAGGGTCGGGAAACACCATATATTTT
TRBD1	TRBJ1-1	TRBV6-5	-	CASRWNRGNTEAFF	TGTGCCAGCAGATGGAACAGGGGGAACACTGAAGCTTTCTTT
TRBD1	TRBJ1-4	TRBV7-8	-	CASSPPQGASNEKLFF	TGTGCCAGCAGTCCCCCCCAGGGGGCGTCTAATGAAAAACTGTTTTTT
-	TRBJ1-6	TRBV3-1/TRBV3-2	-	CASSVRGDSPLHF	TGTGCCAGCAGCGTCCGGGGGGATTCACCCCTCCACTTT
TRBD1	TRBJ2-7	TRBV10-3	-	CAISDETGVEQYF	TGTGCCATCAGTGACGAGACAGGGGTTGAACAGTACTTC
-	TRBJ1-2	TRBV21-1	-	CASSKTRRYTF	TGTGCCAGCTCAAAGACCAGGCGCTACACCTTC
TRBD1	TRBJ2-7	TRBV10-1	few	CASSPGTGRSHEQYF	TGCGCCAGCAGTCCCGGGACAGGGAGGTCCCACGAGCAGTACTTC
TRBD1	TRBJ1-1	TRBV6-5	few	CASKSTGATEAFF	TGTGCCAGCAAATCAACAGGGGCCACTGAAGCTTTCTTT
TRBD2	TRBJ2-1	TRBV6-5	-	CASRTTSGGAGEQFF	TGTGCCAGCAGAACGACTAGCGGGGGGGCTGGTGAGCAGTTCTTC
-	TRBJ2-5	TRBV3-1/TRBV3-2	-	CASSQDSRGLQETQYF	TGTGCCAGCAGCCAAGATTCGCGGGGGCTTCAAGAGACCCAGTACTTC
-	TRBJ1-1	TRBV6-5	-	CASSFTRNTEAFF	TGTGCCAGCAGTTTTACAAGGAACACTGAAGCTTTCTTT
TRBD1	TRBJ1-4	TRBV3-1/TRBV3-2	few	CASSQRQGSGEKLFF	TGTGCCAGCAGCCAACGACAGGGGTCGGGTGAAAAACTGTTTTTT
TRBD1	TRBJ1-5	TRBV10-3	-	CAISVRDSNQPQHF	TGTGCCATCAGTGTGAGGGACAGTAATCAGCCCCAGCATTTT
-	TRBJ2-3	TRBV5-1	-	CASSRGGGQSTDTQYF	TGCGCCAGCAGCAGGGGGGGCGGGCAAAGCACAGATACGCAGTATTTT
TRBD1	TRBJ1-2	TRBV5-5	-	CASSLWTGANYGYTF	TGTGCCAGCAGCTTGTGGACAGGAGCTAACTATGGCTACACCTTC
-	TRBJ2-5	TRBV18	-	CASSPLKRETQYF	TGTGCCAGCTCACCGCTGAAACGGGAGACCCAGTACTTC
-	TRBJ2-5	TRBV6-5	-	CASRGGGARETQYF	TGTGCCAGCAGGGGAGGTGGGGCGAGAGAGACCCAGTACTTC
-	TRBJ1-6	TRBV2	many	CASRQDSSYNSPLHF	TGTGCCAGCAGACAGGATAGCTCCTATAATTCACCCCTCCACTTT
TRBD1	TRBJ2-1	TRBV10-1	-	CASISTGGYNEQFF	TGCGCCAGCATTTCGACAGGGGGCTACAATGAGCAGTTCTTC
-	TRBJ1-2	TRBV19	-	CASSKTDRANYGYTF	TGTGCCAGTAGTAAGACAGACCGAGCTAACTATGGCTACACCTTC
-	TRBJ1-5	TRBV2	-	CASSAGEVQPQHF	TGTGCCAGCAGTGCAGGGGAAGTACAGCCCCAGCATTTT
-	TRBJ2-5	TRBV6-5	-	CASRGHLQETQYF	TGTGCCAGCAGGGGACACCTCCAAGAGACCCAGTACTTC
-	TRBJ1-2	TRBV6-5	-	CASRRDGGYTF	TGTGCCAGCAGGCGAGACGGGGGCTACACCTTC